This entry describes one TCR beta chain. This entry belongs to a study of blood T cell repertoires in COVID-19. Study-level information: From T cells, B-cell-depleted T cells, or PBMCs came the material, which was cDNA or gDNA.

Authors' analysis steps: Estimated nucleated cell counts came from reference gene primer amplification. Method: immunoSEQ multiplex PCR; TCRdb's copy keeps in-frame clones and lacks some. D and trimming were read from the DNA, whereas the V and J calls and clone size are those reported in that table. The repertoire consists of about 89,000 clones, with about 83% occurring once and the leading ten covering roughly 53%. The germline CDR1 and CDR2 sequences are KGHSH and LQKENI. V shed 8 bases and J shed 8 bases, with 15 bases lying between them. This CDR3 spans 13 amino acids. Sequenced input: peripheral blood. This chain connects TRBV18 to TRBJ1-4; D is unresolved. The TCR comes from a human donor in a cohort sampled during active COVID-19. Here the CDR3 reads CASAAINGEKLFF. The CDR3 nucleotides read TGTGCCAGCGCAGCCATTAACGGGGAAAAACTGTTTTTT.